Below, 29 T cell receptor beta chains from the same sample are listed, as sequenced in a study of control samples from healthy donors and cancer patients. Data came from immunoSEQ multiplex PCR; TCRdb stores just in-frame clones and leaves some out. The sample holds 40,000 to 50,000 clones, approximately 70% seen once. The specimen sequenced was formalin-fixed, paraffin-embedded tissue. The source is a male donor with melanoma.

This chain joins TRBV4-2 and TRBJ2-2, with 14 bases lining up with TRBD2. Germline assignment: CDR1 LGHNA and CDR2 YNFKEQ. This CDR3 is built from 17 residues. The J segment lost 6 bases and the V segment lost 4 bases, leaving 7 bases of the junction unmatched. The CDR3 here is CASSPPGLAGVSGELFF. Here the CDR3 DNA reads TGTGCCAGCAGCCCCCCGGGACTAGCGGGAGTCTCCGGGGAGCTGTTTTTT.

V and J are TRBV19 and TRBJ1-1; D unresolved. V was clipped by 7 bases and J by 4 bases, with 7 bases between them. The CDR3 loop spans 11 amino acids. Germline V gives CDR1 LNHDA, CDR2 SQIVND (reference sequence). The CDR3 nucleotides read TGTGCCAGTAACGCGGGCACTGAAGCTTTCTTT. It codes for CASNAGTEAFF.

The CDR3 spells CASSSSFYNEQFF. CDR3 in DNA: TGTGCCAGCAGCTCCTCCTTCTACAATGAGCAGTTCTTC. The V call is TRBV7-3, the J call TRBJ2-1; no clear D. Germline CDR1 SGHTA, CDR2 FQGTGA. The CDR3 runs 13 residues. V gave up 4 bases and J gave up 3 bases, with 7 bases separating them.

The rearrangement links TRBV9 to TRBJ2-7; D is tentatively TRBD1 or TRBD2 (6 bases each). Germline loops: CDR1 SGDLS, CDR2 YYNGEE. There are 15 residues in the CDR3. Trimming took off 0 bases at V and 5 bases at J, with 15 bases between the two ends. The CDR3 spells CASSVEDGGGDEQYF. The CDR3 DNA reads TGTGCCAGCAGCGTAGAGGACGGAGGGGGTGACGAGCAGTACTTC.

Ten or more counts support this clone. V is TRBV14 and J is TRBJ1-4; 8 nucleotides match TRBD1. The germline gives CDR1 SGHDN, CDR2 FVKESK. The CDR3 is 15 residues long. V was pared by 5 bases and J by 7 bases, with 9 bases of the junction left unmatched. The DNA of the CDR3 is TGTGCCAGCAGCAAACTACAGGGGGGGTCTGAAAAACTGTTTTTT. Its translation is CASSKLQGGSEKLFF.

J is TRBJ2-7 and V is TRBV10-3; 11 bases match TRBD2. This CDR3 has 16 amino acids. After removal of 6 bases from V and 0 bases from J, the junction contained 7 bases not matched to a gene. The germline CDR1 and CDR2 sequences are ENHRY and SYGVKD. CDR3 sequence reads: CAISGTSGQNSYEQYF. The CDR3 bases are TGTGCCATCAGCGGGACTAGCGGACAAAACTCCTACGAGCAGTACTTC.

This clone has only a few counts. The chain employs TRBV18 and TRBJ1-5; perhaps TRBD1 as D (6 bases). Trimming stripped 6 bases from V and 4 bases from J, with 13 bases between. The CDR3 runs to 14 residues. CDR1 is KGHSH, CDR2 LQKENI, per germline. CDR3 nucleotide sequence: TGTGCCAGCTCTTCGACAGGCGATAATCAGCCCCAGCATTTT. Amino acids: CASSSTGDNQPQHF.

Only a few counts were recorded for this clone. The chain has TRBV20-1 and TRBJ2-1; maybe TRBD2 (5 bases). The CDR3 runs 10 residues. V was pared by 6 bases and J by 10 bases, with 10 bases between. In germline, CDR1 is DFQATT, CDR2 SNEGSKA (reference sequence). The CDR3 loop is CSALEREQFF. CDR3 sequence (DNA): TGCAGTGCACTAGAGCGGGAGCAGTTCTTC.

The chain carries TRBV28 and TRBJ1-6; no definite D call. V shed 10 bases and J shed 13 bases, with 14 bases lying between them. Germline V gene data show CDR1 as MDHEN and CDR2 as SYDVKM. The CDR3 loop spans 11 amino acids. The CDR3 spells CATQKNPPLHF. In DNA, the CDR3 is TGTGCCACCCAGAAGAATCCCCCCCTCCACTTT.

This clone was counted once. The chain combines TRBV11-2 with TRBJ2-7; 7 bases fit TRBD1. Germline-derived CDR1 and CDR2 are SGHAT and FQNNGV. The trim removed 5 bases at V and 5 bases at J, leaving 6 bases unmatched. The CDR3 extends over 13 amino acids. The CDR3 DNA sequence: TGTGCCAGCAGCCCCTATACAGGGGACGAGCAGTACTTC. Translating it yields CASSPYTGDEQYF.

The rearrangement links TRBV30 to TRBJ1-1; 8 bases match TRBD1. This CDR3 is built from 14 residues. Germline-derived CDR1 and CDR2 are GTSNPN and SVGIG (reference sequence). V lost 3 bases, J lost 3 bases, and 6 bases stayed unmatched. CDR3 sequence (DNA): TGTGCCTGGAGGCACAGGGGGGGAGACACTGAAGCTTTCTTT. Translated: CAWRHRGGDTEAFF.

The chain carries TRBV19 and TRBJ2-7, with TRBD1 matching 7 bases. Germline V gives CDR1 LNHDA, CDR2 SQIVND (reference sequence). The V segment lost 2 bases and the J segment 2 bases; nucleotides outside the gene matches: 6. This CDR3 comprises 15 residues. In DNA form, the CDR3 reads TGTGCCAGTAGTATAAAGGCCAGGGGGACCTACGAGCAGTACTTC. It yields the protein CASSIKARGTYEQYF.

This clone was recorded once. The chain carries TRBV27 and TRBJ1-2, with 7 bases matching TRBD1. Germline-derived CDR1 and CDR2 are MNHEY and SMNVEV (reference sequence). J gave up 3 bases and V 4 bases, and 5 bases lay outside the gene matches. The CDR3 extends over 14 amino acids. Written as DNA, the CDR3 is TGTGCCAGCAGTTCTAGGGGGACAGACTATGGCTACACCTTC. Its protein product is CASSSRGTDYGYTF.

The rearrangement joins TRBV7-3 to TRBJ2-1; 8 bases are a match to TRBD1. The V and J ends lost 5 bases and 0 bases, in that order; junction bases with no gene match: 3. There are 15 residues in the CDR3. Germline loops: CDR1 SGHTA, CDR2 FQGTGA. CDR3: CASSTGQGSYNEQFF. Written as DNA, the CDR3 is TGTGCCAGCAGCACCGGACAGGGCTCCTACAATGAGCAGTTCTTC.

The chain is built from TRBV27 and TRBJ2-7, with no clear D. Trimming took off 8 bases at V and 4 bases at J, with 15 bases between the two ends. Germline CDR1 is MNHEY and CDR2 is SMNVEV (reference sequence). The CDR3 length is 13 residues. The CDR3 reads CASQISFGYEQYF. The CDR3 nucleotides are TGTGCCAGCCAGATTTCCTTTGGGTACGAGCAGTACTTC.

This clone has only one observation. The rearrangement uses TRBV30 and TRBJ2-7; D is unresolved. Trimming cost V 3 bases and J 5 bases, with 14 bases left between them. The CDR3 sequence is 13 residues long. Germline V gene lookup returns CDR1 GTSNPN and CDR2 SVGIG (reference sequence). Written as DNA, the CDR3 is TGTGCCTGGAGGGTAAAGGGTAGCAACGAGCAGTACTTC. It encodes CAWRVKGSNEQYF.

CDR3 sequence: CASSSPGRDNDYYEQYF. The CDR3 DNA reads TGTGCCAGCAGCTCCCCGGGTCGGGACAATGATTACTACGAGCAGTACTTC. The chain carries TRBV21-1 and TRBJ2-7; TRBD1, as called in the table, went unchecked against the DNA. TRBV21-1 is recorded as a pseudogene. The CDR3 sequence is 17 residues long.

The chain couples TRBV4-2 to TRBJ2-2, with D perhaps matching TRBD1 (6 bases). V lost 4 bases and J lost 2, with 14 bases in between. Germline V gene lookup returns CDR1 LGHNA and CDR2 YNFKEQ. CDR3 size: 16 residues. CDR3 nucleotides: TGTGCCAGCAGCCCCCCGGGACAACGTAACACCGGGGAGCTGTTTTTT. Translated, it gives CASSPPGQRNTGELFF.

The gene calls are TRBV20-1 and TRBJ2-3; D is uncertain. The CDR3 runs to 11 residues. The germline V gene encodes CDR1 DFQATT and CDR2 SNEGSKA (reference sequence). V was cut by 5 bases and J by 4 bases, with 7 bases left in between. The CDR3 is CSAFRADTQYF. CDR3 nucleotide sequence: TGCAGTGCTTTTCGGGCAGATACGCAGTATTTT.

This clone was observed a few times. The genes are TRBV5-1 and TRBJ2-1, with unresolved D. Germline assignment: CDR1 SGHRS and CDR2 YFSETQ. Trimming shortened V by 0 bases and J by 3 bases, and 19 bases separated the two germline ends. CDR3 length: 18 residues. As DNA, the CDR3 is TGCGCCAGCAGCTTGGGGCTGGGGTCAGCCCTCCTCTACAATGAGCAGTTCTTC. Protein: CASSLGLGSALLYNEQFF.

The V gene is TRBV2, the J gene TRBJ1-3; no clear D gene. Germline CDR1 is SNHLY and CDR2 is FYNNEI. V gave up 2 bases and J gave up 0 bases, with 11 bases separating them. This CDR3 is 16 amino acids long. The CDR3 coding sequence is TGTGCCAGCAGTGAACTTGGGTTGAACTCTGGAAACACCATATATTTT. This encodes CASSELGLNSGNTIYF.

The V and J genes are TRBV2 and TRBJ1-6; 8 bases agree with TRBD1. The CDR3 consists of 14 residues. V lost 9 bases and J lost 4; bases outside the gene matches: 5. Germline assignment: CDR1 SNHLY and CDR2 FYNNEI. The CDR3 sequence: CARRQGQYNSPLHF. As DNA, the CDR3 is TGTGCCAGAAGACAGGGGCAATATAATTCACCCCTCCACTTT.

The gene calls are TRBV15 and TRBJ1-2; perhaps TRBD1 as D (6 bases). The V gene lost 3 bases and the J gene lost 5 bases, with 16 bases spanning the gap. This CDR3 has 15 residues. The germline V gene has CDR1 LNHNV and CDR2 YYDKDF (reference sequence). The CDR3 coding sequence is TGTGCCACCAGCAGGAAACAGGGAGAGGGTTATGGCTACACCTTC. This sequence encodes CATSRKQGEGYGYTF. Complete variable domain (other parts from reference TRBV15 and TRBJ1-2): DAMVIQNPRYQVTQFGKPVTLSCSQTLNHNVMYWYQQKSSQAPKLLFHYYDKDFNNEADTPDNFQSRRPNTSFCFLDIRSPGLGDTAMYLCATSRKQGEGYGYTFGSGTRLTVV.

This rearrangement joins TRBV2 to TRBJ1-2, with a possible D match to TRBD1 (6 bases). Per the germline V gene, CDR1 is SNHLY and CDR2 is FYNNEI. Trimming stripped 7 bases from V and 6 bases from J, with 18 bases between. The CDR3 totals 14 residues. The CDR3 loop is CASTTNRDWDGYTF. For the CDR3, the DNA is TGTGCCAGCACTACCAACAGGGATTGGGATGGCTACACCTTC.

The rearrangement links TRBV19 to TRBJ2-6, with 8 bases matching TRBD1. The CDR3 runs 14 residues. Germline V gene lookup returns CDR1 LNHDA and CDR2 SQIVND (reference sequence). V shed 3 bases, J shed 7 bases, and the junction held 2 bases outside the gene matches. CDR3 sequence: CASSIGQGANVLTF. CDR3 DNA sequence: TGTGCCAGTAGTATCGGACAGGGCGCCAACGTCCTGACTTTC. Filled out from reference TRBV19 and TRBJ2-6, the complete variable domain reads DGGITQSPKYLFRKEGQNVTLSCEQNLNHDAMYWYRQDPGQGLRLIYYSQIVNDFQKGDIAEGYSVSREKKESFPLTVTSAQKNPTAFYLCASSIGQGANVLTFGAGSRLTVL.

This clone was counted between two and nine times. This chain's CDR3 is CASRPRAGGPDTQYF. The DNA for the CDR3 is TGTGCCAGCAGGCCCCGGGCAGGGGGCCCAGATACGCAGTATTTT. The V gene is TRBV6-5, the J gene TRBJ2-3, with 8 bases fitting TRBD1. The CDR3 totals 15 residues. Germline assignment: CDR1 MNHEY and CDR2 SVGAGI. Trimming took 6 bases from V and 4 from J; bases not matched to a gene: 9.

The chain joins TRBV5-6 to TRBJ2-5; 13 bases agree with TRBD2. CDR3 size: 16 residues. The V gene end was trimmed by 4 bases and the J gene end by 4 bases; junction bases not matched to a gene: 7. Germline CDR1 and CDR2: SGHDT and YYEEEE. CDR3 in DNA: TGTGCCAGCAGCCCTTGGACTAGCGGGAGAGGAGAGACCCAGTACTTC. Translating it yields CASSPWTSGRGETQYF.

V usage is TRBV7-8 and J usage is TRBJ2-7; D is unresolved. Trimming removed 5 bases from V and 4 bases from J, with 9 bases in between. This CDR3 spans 12 amino acids. In germline, CDR1 is SGHVS, CDR2 FQNEAQ. The CDR3 protein is CASSHSGYEQYF. CDR3 DNA sequence: TGTGCCAGCAGCCACAGTGGGTACGAGCAGTACTTC.

There are a few counts of this clone. V and J are TRBV27 and TRBJ2-1; TRBD2 is a possible D gene (7 bases). V dropped 2 bases and J dropped 8 bases, with 19 bases sitting between them. Germline CDR1 is MNHEY and CDR2 is SMNVEV (reference sequence). There are 16 residues in the CDR3. The CDR3 sequence is CASSLRGGSPVHEQFF. The DNA of the CDR3 is TGTGCCAGCAGTTTAAGGGGGGGTTCCCCCGTCCATGAGCAGTTCTTC.